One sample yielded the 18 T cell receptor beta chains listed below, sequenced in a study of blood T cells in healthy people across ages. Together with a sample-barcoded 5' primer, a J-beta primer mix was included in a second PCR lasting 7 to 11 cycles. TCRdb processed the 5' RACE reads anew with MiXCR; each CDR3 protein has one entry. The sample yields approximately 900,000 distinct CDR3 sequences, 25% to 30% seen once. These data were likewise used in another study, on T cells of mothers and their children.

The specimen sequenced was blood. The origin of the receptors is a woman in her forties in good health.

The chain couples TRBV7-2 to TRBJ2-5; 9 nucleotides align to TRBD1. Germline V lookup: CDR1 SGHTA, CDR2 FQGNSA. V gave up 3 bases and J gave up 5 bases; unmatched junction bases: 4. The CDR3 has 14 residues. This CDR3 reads CASSLDRGTETQYF. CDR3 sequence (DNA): TGTGCCAGCAGCTTGGACAGGGGAACGGAGACCCAGTACTTC.

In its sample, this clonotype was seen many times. The CDR3 spells CASSLIDNSNYGYTF. The CDR3 bases are TGTGCCAGCAGCTTAATCGATAACAGTAACTATGGCTACACCTTC. The chain links TRBV7-2 to TRBJ1-2; D is ambiguous. This CDR3 spans 15 amino acids. In germline, CDR1 is SGHTA, CDR2 FQGNSA. The ends were cut back, 2 bases at V and 1 base at J, with 11 bases in the middle.

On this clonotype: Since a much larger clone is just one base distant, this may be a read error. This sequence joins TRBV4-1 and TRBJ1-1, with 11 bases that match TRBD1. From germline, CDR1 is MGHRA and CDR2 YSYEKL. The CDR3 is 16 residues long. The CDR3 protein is CASSLGTGGFSTETFF. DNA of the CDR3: TGCGCCAGCAGCCTTGGGACAGGGGGTTTCAGCACTGAAACTTTCTTT.

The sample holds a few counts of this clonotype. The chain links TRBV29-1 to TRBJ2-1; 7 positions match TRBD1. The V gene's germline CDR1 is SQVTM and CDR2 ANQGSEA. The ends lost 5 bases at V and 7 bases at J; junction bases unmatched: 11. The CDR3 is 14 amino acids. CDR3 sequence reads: CSVYDNRGRNEQFF. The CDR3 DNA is TGCAGCGTTTACGACAACAGGGGTCGGAATGAGCAGTTCTTC.

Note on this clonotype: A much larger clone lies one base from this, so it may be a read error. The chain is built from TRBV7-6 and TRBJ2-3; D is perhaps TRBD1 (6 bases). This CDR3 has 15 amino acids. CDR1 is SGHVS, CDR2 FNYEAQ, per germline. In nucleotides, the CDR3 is TGTGCCAGCAGCTATACAGGGACCGGCACAGATACGCAGGATTTT. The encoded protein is CASSYTGTGTDTQDF.

CDR3: CASSLAGSLETQYF. DNA of the CDR3: TGTGCCAGCAGCTTAGCTGGGTCCTTGGAGACCCAGTACTTC. This sequence joins TRBV7-2 and TRBJ2-7, with no clear D. The J call may be in error: the DNA end matches TRBJ2-5 better. The length of the CDR3 is 14 residues. CDR1 SGHTA and CDR2 FQGNSA come from the germline V gene.

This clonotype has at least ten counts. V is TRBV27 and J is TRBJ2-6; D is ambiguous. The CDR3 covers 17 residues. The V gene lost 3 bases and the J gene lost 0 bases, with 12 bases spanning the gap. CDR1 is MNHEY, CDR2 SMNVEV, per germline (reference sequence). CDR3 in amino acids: CASSLIPESSGANVLTF. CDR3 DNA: TGTGCCAGCAGTTTGATCCCCGAAAGCTCTGGGGCCAACGTCCTGACTTTC.

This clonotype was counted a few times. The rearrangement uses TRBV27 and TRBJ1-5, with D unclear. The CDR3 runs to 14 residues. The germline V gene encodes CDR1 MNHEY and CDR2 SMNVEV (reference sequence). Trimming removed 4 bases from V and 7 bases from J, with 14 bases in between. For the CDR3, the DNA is TGTGCCAGCAGTTCCACATCCACGGAACAGCCCCAGCATTTT. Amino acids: CASSSTSTEQPQHF.

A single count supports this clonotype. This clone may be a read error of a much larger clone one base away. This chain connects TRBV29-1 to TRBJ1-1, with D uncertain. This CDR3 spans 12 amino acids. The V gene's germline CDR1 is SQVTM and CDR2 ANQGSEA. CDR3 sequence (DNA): TGCAGCGTTATTGGACTGAACACTAAAGCTTTCTTT. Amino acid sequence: CSVIGLNTKAFF.

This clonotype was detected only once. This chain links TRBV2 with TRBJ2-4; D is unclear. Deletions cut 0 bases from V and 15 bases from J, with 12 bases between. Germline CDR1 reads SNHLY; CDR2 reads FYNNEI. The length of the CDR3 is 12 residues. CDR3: CASSEALRVRYF. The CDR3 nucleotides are TGTGCCAGCAGTGAAGCGCTCCGGGTACGGTACTTC.

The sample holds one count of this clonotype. The CDR3 DNA reads TGTGCCAGCAAGGTCTCCGGCAATCTCAATCAGCCCCAGCATTTT. The encoded protein is CASKVSGNLNQPQHF. The J gene is TRBJ1-5, the V gene TRBV12-3 or TRBV12-4; D uncertain. Between the trimmed V and J ends, which lost 7 bases and 3 bases, there was a span of 16 bases. The CDR3 sequence is 15 residues long.

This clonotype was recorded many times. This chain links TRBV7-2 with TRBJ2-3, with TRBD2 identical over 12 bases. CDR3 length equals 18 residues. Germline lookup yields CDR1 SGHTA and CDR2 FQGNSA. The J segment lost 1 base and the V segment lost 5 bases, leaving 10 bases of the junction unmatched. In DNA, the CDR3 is TGTGCCAGCAGCCCAGATCGACTAGCGGGGGCCCGCACAGATACGCAGTATTTT. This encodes CASSPDRLAGARTDTQYF.

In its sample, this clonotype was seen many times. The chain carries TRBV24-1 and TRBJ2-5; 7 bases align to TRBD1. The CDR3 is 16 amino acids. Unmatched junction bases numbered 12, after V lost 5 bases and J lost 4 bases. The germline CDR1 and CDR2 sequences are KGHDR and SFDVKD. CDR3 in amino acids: CATSGTLLGDRETQYF. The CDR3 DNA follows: TGTGCCACCAGTGGGACCCTACTGGGGGACAGAGAGACCCAGTACTTC.

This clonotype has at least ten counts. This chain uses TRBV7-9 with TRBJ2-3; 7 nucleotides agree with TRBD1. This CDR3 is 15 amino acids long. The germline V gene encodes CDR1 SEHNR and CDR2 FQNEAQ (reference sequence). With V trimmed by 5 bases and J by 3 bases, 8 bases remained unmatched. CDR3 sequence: CASSRTTGETDTQYF. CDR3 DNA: TGTGCCAGCAGCCGAACAACAGGGGAGACAGATACGCAGTATTTT.

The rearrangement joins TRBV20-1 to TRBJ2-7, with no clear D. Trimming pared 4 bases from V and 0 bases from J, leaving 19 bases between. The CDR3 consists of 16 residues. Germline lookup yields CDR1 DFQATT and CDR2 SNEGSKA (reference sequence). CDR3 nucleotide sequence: TGCAGTGCTACCTCCCTAACTCTACAGAGCTCCTACGAGCAGTACTTC. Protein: CSATSLTLQSSYEQYF.

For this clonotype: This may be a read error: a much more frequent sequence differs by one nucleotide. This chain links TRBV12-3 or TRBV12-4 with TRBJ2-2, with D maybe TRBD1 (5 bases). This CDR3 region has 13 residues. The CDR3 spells CAGSPQGTGELFF. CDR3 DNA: TGTGCCGGCAGCCCTCAGGGAACCGGGGAGCTGTTTTTT.

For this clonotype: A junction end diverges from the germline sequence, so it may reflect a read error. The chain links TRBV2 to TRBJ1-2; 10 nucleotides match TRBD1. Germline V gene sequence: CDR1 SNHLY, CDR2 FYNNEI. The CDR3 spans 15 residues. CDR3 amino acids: CASREAGTGAPGYTF. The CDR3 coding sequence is TGTGCCAGCAGGGAAGCCGGGACAGGGGCTCCTGGCTACACCTTC.

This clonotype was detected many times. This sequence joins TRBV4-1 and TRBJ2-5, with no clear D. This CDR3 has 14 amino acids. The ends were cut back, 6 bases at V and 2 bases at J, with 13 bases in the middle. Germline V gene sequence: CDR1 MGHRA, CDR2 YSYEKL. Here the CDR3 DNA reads TGCGCCAGCAGTCCAAGATTGGAACAAGAGACCCAGTACTTC. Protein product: CASSPRLEQETQYF.